These 7 T cell receptor beta chains were sequenced from one sample in a study of shared clonotypes between healthy human individuals (dated by TCRdb to between 2020 and 2021). The library was built by means of the immunoSEQ multiplex PCR assay. The table comes from immuneACCESS by way of TCRdb, which keeps in-frame sequences with V and J called. Part of the clones is missing from these tables; in studies checked, under half for an unresolved V gene and the rest for unknown reasons. The sample has a few hundred thousand clones on record, 60% to 70% of them singletons. Of the sample, around 10% is held by the ten largest clones. The sequencing sample was made of memory CD4+ T cells sorted from blood. The label giving this sample's cell subset or site can be read as: CD45RA-negative fraction. The receptors here all came from a man younger than 45 in good health.

In this sample, this clone turned up many times. The genes are TRBV7-2 and TRBJ2-7; D not certain. This CDR3 has 13 residues. With 4 bases removed from V and 2 bases from J, the gap between germline ends came to 9 bases. Per the germline V gene, CDR1 is SGHTA and CDR2 is FQGNSA. The CDR3 DNA follows: TGTGCCAGCAGCTCCGGACGAGCCTACGAGCAGTACTTC. It translates to CASSSGRAYEQYF.

This clone was observed a single time. The chain's CDR3 is CASRTSGTDTQYF. CDR3 sequence (DNA): TGTGCCAGCCGGACTAGCGGCACAGATACGCAGTATTTT. This chain connects TRBV27 to TRBJ2-3, with 9 bases identical to TRBD2. From germline, CDR1 is MNHEY and CDR2 SMNVEV (reference sequence). The CDR3 consists of 13 residues. V gave up 8 bases and J gave up 1 base; unmatched junction bases: 1.

This rearrangement joins TRBV27 to TRBJ2-5, with D possibly TRBD1 on 6 matching bases. Per germline, CDR1 MNHEY and CDR2 SMNVEV (reference sequence). The V end lost 5 bases, the J end lost 5 bases, and 15 bases lay between the germline ends. There are 14 residues in the CDR3. The CDR3 region has the DNA TGTGCCAGCAGTCCCCGACTAAGGGGGGAGACCCAGTACTTC. Translated: CASSPRLRGETQYF.

This chain uses TRBV5-1 with TRBJ2-7, with a possible D match to TRBD1 (6 bases). This CDR3 comprises 16 residues. In germline, CDR1 is SGHRS, CDR2 YFSETQ. Deletions cut 0 bases from V and 3 bases from J, with 16 bases between. In DNA form, the CDR3 reads TGCGCCAGCAGCTTGGGGACAGTCGGTCTAAACTACGAGCAGTACTTC. Residues: CASSLGTVGLNYEQYF.

Remarks on this clone: A read error is possible here, since a much larger clone lies one base away. The chain carries TRBV4-1 and TRBJ2-1; D gene unclear. This CDR3 spans 15 amino acids. CDR1 and CDR2 (germline): MGHRA, YSYEKL. V lost 3 bases, J lost 5 bases, and 14 bases lay in between. DNA for the CDR3: TGCGCCAGCAGCCATCTTATCTCTATTCACAATGAGCAGTTCTTC. Amino acid sequence: CASSHLISIHNEQFF.

This clone showed up just a few times. The rearrangement links TRBV11-2 to TRBJ1-5, with 9 bases lining up with TRBD1. Per germline, CDR1 SGHAT and CDR2 FQNNGV. The CDR3 length is 14 residues. J gave up 7 bases and V 6 bases, and 7 bases lay outside the gene matches. CDR3 DNA sequence: TGTGCCAGCAGTTCACAGGGGGCAAGACAGCCCCAGCATTTT. Translated: CASSSQGARQPQHF.

The count of this clone is one. This chain links TRBV18 with TRBJ1-5; no clear D gene. CDR1 is KGHSH, CDR2 LQKENI, per germline. The germline V and J ends were trimmed by 2 bases and 3 bases, with 5 bases remaining between them. The length of the CDR3 is 13 residues. The chain's CDR3 is CASSPGNNQPQHF. The DNA for the CDR3 is TGTGCCAGCTCACCAGGAAACAATCAGCCCCAGCATTTT.